This TCR beta chain came from a study of blood T cell repertoires in COVID-19. Looking at the study overall: The United States, Italy and Spain were the sources of the acute and convalescent COVID-19 samples.

As originally analysed: Amplified reference gene primers provided the basis for estimating nucleated cell counts. TCRdb keeps only in-frame clones here, not all; method: immunoSEQ multiplex PCR. That table is the source of V, J and clone size, and D and trimming were worked out from the DNA. The sample holds tens of thousands of clones; 70% to 90% are singletons and the top ten take 1.6%. Germline V CDR1 and CDR2: SGHVS, FNYEAQ. The junction had 5 bases not matched to a gene; V was cut back by 5 bases and J by 4 bases. This CDR3 has 16 amino acids. The chain joins TRBV7-6 to TRBJ2-2; 12 positions match TRBD2. Input material: peripheral blood. This clonotype was obtained from a man aged 55 to 70 with acute or convalescent COVID-19. The CDR3 sequence: CASSDGLAGITGELFF. CDR3 nucleotides: TGTGCCAGCAGCGACGGACTAGCGGGGATCACCGGGGAGCTGTTTTTT.